This T cell receptor beta chain was documented in a study of identical twins' blood T cells. A previously described protocol, modified, built RNA-based TCR cDNA libraries. TCRdb reprocessed the 5' RACE reads with MiXCR, giving one entry per CDR3 protein. The table lists roughly 340,000 distinct CDR3 sequences, 25% to 35% of them singletons. Germline V CDR1 and CDR2: SGHVS, FQNEAQ. The CDR3 has 16 amino acids. The V and J ends lost 2 bases and 3 bases respectively, with 14 bases between them. Donors were six healthy women in three monozygous twin pairs. Likely shared infections and vaccines: all three twin pairs were reared together.

The V call is TRBV7-8, the J call TRBJ2-1; D might be TRBD1 (5 bases). This clonotype was sampled from a woman aged 18-50 years in good health. Sample: PBMCs. The CDR3 reads CASSLTQGGVYNEQFF. CDR3 nucleotides: TGTGCCAGCAGCTTAACTCAGGGTGGAGTCTACAATGAGCAGTTCTTC.